A single sample is the source of the 5 T cell receptor beta chains below, sequenced in a study of breast tumors, draining lymph nodes, adjacent tissues. Breast cancer patients provided tissue from their axillary draining lymph nodes. TCRdb analysed the multiplex PCR reads with MiXCR anew, one entry per CDR3 protein. This table has some 100,000 distinct CDR3 sequences, approximately 22% appearing once. The sequencing sample was made of axillary lymph node tissue. Source of these receptors: a female donor with breast cancer. Some clones in this sample may be carry-over from other donors' samples.

This clonotype has just a few counts. The V gene is TRBV27, the J gene TRBJ1-2; a weak D match, TRBD1 (5 bases). Trimming removed 0 bases from V and 2 bases from J, with 10 bases in between. The CDR3 spans 15 residues. Germline values: CDR1 MNHEY, CDR2 SMNVEV (reference sequence). The CDR3, as DNA: TGTGCCAGCAGTTTATCACGGGGGAGGAACTATGGCTACACCTTC. Protein product: CASSLSRGRNYGYTF.

The chain joins TRBV2 to TRBJ1-3, with D possibly TRBD1 on 5 matching bases. The CDR3 spans 19 residues. The germline CDR1 and CDR2 sequences are SNHLY and FYNNEI. V lost 4 bases to trimming and J lost 0 bases, with 22 bases between them. The CDR3 DNA sequence: TGTGCCAGCAGTGTGGACATATGGGGTTATTACCTCTCTGGAAACACCATATATTTT. It encodes CASSVDIWGYYLSGNTIYF.

The chain links TRBV19 to TRBJ2-3; D is undetermined. Germline-derived CDR1 and CDR2 are LNHDA and SQIVND (reference sequence). V lost 6 bases, J lost 1 base, and 20 bases lay in between. This CDR3 spans 17 amino acids. The CDR3 DNA is TGTGCCAGTAGCCCCGATCGGACCGGCACGGGCACAGATACGCAGTATTTT. Residues: CASSPDRTGTGTDTQYF.

Of note for this clonotype: With a much larger clone just one base away, this may be a read error. The chain combines TRBV3-1 with TRBJ2-1; no reliable D call. Germline V gene lookup returns CDR1 LGHDT and CDR2 YNNKEL (reference sequence). The CDR3 totals 12 residues. V lost 4 bases and J 12 bases, leaving 13 bases between the germline ends. CDR3 region: CASSLRPARQFF. CDR3 DNA sequence: TGTGCCAGCAGCCTCCGACCAGCCAGGCAGTTCTTC.

This clonotype occurred many times. This chain connects TRBV4-1 to TRBJ2-7; 12 nucleotides match TRBD1. This CDR3 is 20 amino acids long. The ends lost 3 bases at V and 4 bases at J; junction bases unmatched: 19. Germline V gene data show CDR1 as MGHRA and CDR2 as YSYEKL. CDR3 DNA sequence: TGCGCCAGCAGCCAGGGATATGGGACAGGGGGCTGGGGAACCCTATACGAGCAGTACTTC. Translating it yields CASSQGYGTGGWGTLYEQYF.